The next 9 T cell receptor beta chains were all read from a single sample in a study of synovial regulatory T cells in juvenile arthritis. The protocol was immunoSEQ multiplex PCR, while the TCRdb copy is restricted to in-frame clones and leaves out a portion. In all, the sample yields approximately 9,800 clones. Material for sequencing was Treg cells from blood. The subset is: remaining (HLA-DR-negative) circulating blood Treg cells. The receptors come from a donor between 2 and 29 years old with juvenile idiopathic arthritis.

The rearrangement links TRBV6-8 to TRBJ1-5; with no DNA, the TCRdb D assignment of TRBD1 cannot be verified. CDR1 is MNHGY, CDR2 SAAAGT, per germline. CDR3 length: 16 residues. No DNA was logged. CDR3 amino acids: CASSYEVPGVDQPQHF.

This sequence joins TRBV28 and TRBJ1-5. Germline V gene data show CDR1 as MDHEN and CDR2 as SYDVKM. The CDR3 extends over 12 amino acids. DNA was not recorded. CDR3 sequence: CASTQGTRPQHF. The full variable domain, its missing parts supplied by reference TRBV28 and TRBJ1-5, is DVKVTQSSRYLVKRTGEKVFLECVQDMDHENMFWYRQDPGLGLRLIYFSYDVKMKEKGDIPEGYSVSREKKERFSLILESASTNQTSMYLCASTQGTRPQHFGDGTRLSIL.

This rearrangement joins TRBV19 to TRBJ2-7; the D call from TCRdb, TRBD1, cannot be confirmed without DNA. CDR3 length: 14 amino acids. No DNA appears here. Germline CDR1 LNHDA, CDR2 SQIVND (reference sequence). CDR3: CATSLRGLSYEQYF.

V gene TRBV7-8 combines with J gene TRBJ2-7; the D gene TCRdb calls, TRBD2, cannot be checked with no DNA. The length of the CDR3 is 16 residues. Nucleotide data are not available. Germline values: CDR1 SGHVS, CDR2 FQNEAQ. CDR3 sequence: CASTPRGGEGRYEQYF.

The chain employs TRBV7-2 and TRBJ2-2; TCRdb's assignment of TRBD2 cannot be checked, as there is no DNA. The CDR3 is 14 residues long. DNA was not recorded. CDR1 and CDR2 from the germline V gene are SGHTA and FQGNSA. The CDR3 sequence is CASSLSLSGGELFF. The full variable domain, its missing parts supplied by reference TRBV7-2 and TRBJ2-2, is GAGVSQSPSNKVTEKGKDVELRCDPISGHTALYWYRQSLGQGLEFLIYFQGNSAPDKSGLPSDRFSAERTGGSVSTLTIQRTQQEDSAVYLCASSLSLSGGELFFGEGSRLTVL.

The chain recombines TRBV18 with TRBJ1-2. This CDR3 contains 13 residues. The record lacks a DNA sequence. The V gene's germline CDR1 is KGHSH and CDR2 LQKENI. CDR3 sequence: CASSPRSPPLYTF.

The rearrangement links TRBV18 to TRBJ1-6. CDR3 length equals 12 residues. Only the protein is available. Per the germline V gene, CDR1 is KGHSH and CDR2 is LQKENI. The CDR3 region is CASSPGDSPLHF.

The chain links TRBV6-6 to TRBJ2-7; without DNA, the TCRdb call of TRBD1 cannot be checked. Germline assignment: CDR1 MNHNY and CDR2 SVGAGI (reference sequence). This CDR3 is 14 amino acids long. No DNA appears here. The chain's CDR3 is CASHPGQGFYEQYF.

The rearrangement joins TRBV6-9 to TRBJ1-6; no DNA is available, so the TRBD1 call from TCRdb remains unchecked. Germline V gives CDR1 MNHGY, CDR2 SVAAGI. The CDR3 consists of 15 residues. DNA is not recorded here. The CDR3 spells CASRAGSSYNSPLHF.